Following are 2 T cell receptor beta chains from one sample sequenced in a study of shared clonotypes between healthy human individuals. CD8 cells classed as naive were CD45RO-negative and positively selected for CCR7, excluding terminally differentiated effector memory CD45RA+ cells. The protocol was immunoSEQ multiplex PCR, while the TCRdb copy is restricted to in-frame clones and leaves out a portion. The table lists around 2.1 million clones, 85% to 95% of them singletons. The sample was naive CD8+ T cells from PBMCs. The receptors stem from a man between 18 and 29 years old in good health. Some clones in this sample may be carry-over from other donors' samples.

V usage is TRBV9 and J usage is TRBJ2-7; 9 nucleotides align to TRBD2. The CDR3 extends over 16 amino acids. CDR1 and CDR2 from the germline V gene are SGDLS and YYNGEE. V dropped 4 bases and J dropped 3; count of bases not matched to a gene: 11. The CDR3 DNA reads as TGTGCCAGCAGCCCTAGCGGGGAGAGTCACTTCTACGAGCAGTACTTC. Translating it yields CASSPSGESHFYEQYF.

This clone was recorded only once. The rearrangement uses TRBV4-3 and TRBJ2-1; 8 bases match TRBD2. The CDR3 is made up of 16 amino acids. The V gene end was trimmed by 1 base and the J gene end by 5 bases; junction bases not matched to a gene: 7. CDR1 and CDR2 from the germline V gene are LGHNA and YSLEER. The CDR3 sequence: CASSQGWLAGNNEQFF. CDR3 in DNA: TGCGCCAGCAGCCAAGGTTGGTTAGCGGGAAACAATGAGCAGTTCTTC.